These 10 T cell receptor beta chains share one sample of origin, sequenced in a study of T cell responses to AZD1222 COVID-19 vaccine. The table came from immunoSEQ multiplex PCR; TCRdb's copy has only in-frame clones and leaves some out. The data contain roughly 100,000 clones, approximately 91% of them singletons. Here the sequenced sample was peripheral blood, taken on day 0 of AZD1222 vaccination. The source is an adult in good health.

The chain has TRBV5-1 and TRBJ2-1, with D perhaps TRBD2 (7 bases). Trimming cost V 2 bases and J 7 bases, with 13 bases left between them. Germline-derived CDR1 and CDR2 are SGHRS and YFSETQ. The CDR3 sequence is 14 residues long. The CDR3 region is CASSFAGAGNEQFF. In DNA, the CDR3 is TGCGCCAGCAGCTTTGCGGGGGCAGGGAATGAGCAGTTCTTC.

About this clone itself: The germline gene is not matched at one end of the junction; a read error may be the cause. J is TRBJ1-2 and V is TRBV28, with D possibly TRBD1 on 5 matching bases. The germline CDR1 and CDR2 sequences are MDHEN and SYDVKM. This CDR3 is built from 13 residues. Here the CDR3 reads CASSLPGLNGHTF. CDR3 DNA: TGTGCCAGCAGTTTGCCAGGGTTGAATGGCCACACCTTC.

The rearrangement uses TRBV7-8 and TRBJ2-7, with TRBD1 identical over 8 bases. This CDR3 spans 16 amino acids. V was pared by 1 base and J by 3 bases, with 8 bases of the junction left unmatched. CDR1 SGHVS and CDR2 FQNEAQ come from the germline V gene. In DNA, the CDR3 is TGTGCCAGCAGCTTAGGTTCCGGGACAGGCATCTACGAGCAGTACTTC. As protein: CASSLGSGTGIYEQYF.

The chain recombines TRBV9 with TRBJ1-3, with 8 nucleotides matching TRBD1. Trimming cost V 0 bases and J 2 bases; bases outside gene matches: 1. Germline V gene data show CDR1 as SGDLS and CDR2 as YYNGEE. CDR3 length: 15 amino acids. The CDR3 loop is CASSVGGQAGNTIYF. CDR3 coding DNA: TGTGCCAGCAGCGTAGGGGGACAGGCTGGAAACACCATATATTTT.

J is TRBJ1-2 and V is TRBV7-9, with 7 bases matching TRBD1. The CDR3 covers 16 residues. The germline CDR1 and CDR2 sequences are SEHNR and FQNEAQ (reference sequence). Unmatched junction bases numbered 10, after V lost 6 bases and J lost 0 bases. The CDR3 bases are TGTGCCAGCAGTTCGATTACAGGGGCCCCTAACTATGGCTACACCTTC. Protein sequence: CASSSITGAPNYGYTF.

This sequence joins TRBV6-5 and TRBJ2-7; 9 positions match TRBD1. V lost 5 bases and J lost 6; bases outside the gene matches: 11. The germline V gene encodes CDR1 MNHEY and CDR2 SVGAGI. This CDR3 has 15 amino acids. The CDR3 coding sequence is TGTGCCAGCAGTCTTAAGACAGGGGGACGAAGCGAGCAGTACTTC. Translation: CASSLKTGGRSEQYF.

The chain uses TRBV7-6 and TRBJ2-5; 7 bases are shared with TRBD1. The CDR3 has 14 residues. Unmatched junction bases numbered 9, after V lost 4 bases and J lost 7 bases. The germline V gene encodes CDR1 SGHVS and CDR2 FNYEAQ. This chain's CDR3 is CASSSFRTGPTQYF. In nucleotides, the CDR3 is TGTGCCAGCAGCTCATTTAGGACAGGACCGACCCAGTACTTC.

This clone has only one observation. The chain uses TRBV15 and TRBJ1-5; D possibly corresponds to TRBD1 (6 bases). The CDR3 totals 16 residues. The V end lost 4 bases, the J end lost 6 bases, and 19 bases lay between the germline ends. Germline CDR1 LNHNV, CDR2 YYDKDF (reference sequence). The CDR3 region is CATSKEIGGASQPQHF. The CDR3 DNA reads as TGTGCCACCAGCAAGGAGATTGGGGGGGCCAGTCAGCCCCAGCATTTT.

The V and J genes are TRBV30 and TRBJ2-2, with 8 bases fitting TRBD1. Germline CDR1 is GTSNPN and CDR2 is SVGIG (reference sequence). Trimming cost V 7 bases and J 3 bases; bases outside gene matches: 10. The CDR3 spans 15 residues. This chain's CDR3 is CASADRGRHTGELFF. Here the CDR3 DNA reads TGTGCCTCCGCCGACAGGGGCCGTCACACCGGGGAGCTGTTTTTT.

The CDR3 loop is CASSPSGTGPNSPLHF. The CDR3 DNA reads as TGTGCCAGCTCACCATCCGGGACAGGGCCTAATTCACCCCTCCACTTT. J is TRBJ1-6 and V is TRBV18; TRBD1 aligns across 9 bases. The CDR3 is 16 residues long. Germline V CDR1 and CDR2: KGHSH, LQKENI. V dropped 2 bases and J dropped 6; count of bases not matched to a gene: 5.